The source of this TCR beta chain is a study of CD8 T cells in Susac syndrome. The CDR3 covers 12 residues. The germline CDR1 and CDR2 sequences are DFQATT and SNEGSKA (reference sequence). The RNA, about 0.5 to 1 ug, was put through reverse transcription using random hexamers. TCRdb called the immunoSEQ multiplex PCR reads again in MiXCR, with one record for every CDR3 protein. The sample yields about 140,000 distinct CDR3 sequences, around 95% seen once. This receptor was identified in a human donor with Susac syndrome. Sequenced material: CD8+ T cells from PBMCs. The gene calls are TRBV20-1 and TRBJ2-2; D gene unclear. CDR3 region: CSVPVRTGELFF. The CDR3 DNA reads as TGCAGCGTCCCCGTGAGGACCGGGGAGCTGTTTTTT.